This passage covers 15 T cell receptor beta chains from one sample sequenced in a study of T-cell memory formation after mild COVID-19. TCRdb re-analysed the 5' RACE reads in MiXCR, keeping a single row per CDR3 protein. This table has 300,000 to 350,000 distinct CDR3 sequences, roughly 19% appearing once. Sequencing was performed on PBMCs or a T cell subset sorted from them (not recorded which). These receptors all come from a man aged 18 to 29 who had mild COVID-19 (a few samples of this study predate the infection). Cell type and time point are not known.

The chain uses TRBV29-1 and TRBJ2-3; D perhaps matches TRBD1 (6 bases). V was trimmed by 4 bases and J by 5 bases, leaving 10 bases between them. This CDR3 contains 12 residues. Germline CDR1 is SQVTM and CDR2 is ANQGSEA. The CDR3 nucleotides read TGCAGCGTTGGGCGACAGGAAGATACGCAGTATTTT. As protein: CSVGRQEDTQYF.

The chain employs TRBV9 and TRBJ1-2; D not certain. This CDR3 is built from 13 residues. Germline-derived CDR1 and CDR2 are SGDLS and YYNGEE. The germline V and J ends were trimmed by 0 bases and 7 bases, with 10 bases remaining between them. The CDR3 reads CASSVDYGLGYTF. Written as DNA, the CDR3 is TGTGCCAGCAGCGTAGATTACGGACTTGGCTACACCTTC.

The chain joins TRBV27 to TRBJ1-5; TRBD1 is a possible D gene (5 bases). V was pared by 3 bases and J by 6 bases, with 9 bases between. The CDR3 contains 13 residues. Germline V gene lookup returns CDR1 MNHEY and CDR2 SMNVEV (reference sequence). This chain's CDR3 is CASSLTVSQPQHF. The DNA of the CDR3 is TGTGCCAGCAGTTTGACAGTCTCTCAGCCCCAGCATTTT.

The chain recombines TRBV3-1 with TRBJ2-7; either TRBD1 or TRBD2 may supply D (5 bases each). The CDR3 runs 12 residues. Trimming stripped 6 bases from V and 6 bases from J, with 12 bases between. The germline V gene encodes CDR1 LGHDT and CDR2 YNNKEL (reference sequence). The CDR3 protein is CASSRDRLEQYF. The CDR3 region has the DNA TGTGCCAGCAGTCGGGACCGACTCGAGCAGTACTTC.

This clonotype has a handful of counts. This chain uses TRBV5-1 with TRBJ1-1, with 8 bases identical to TRBD1. CDR3 length equals 14 residues. V lost 4 bases and J lost 5; bases outside the gene matches: 7. The germline V gene encodes CDR1 SGHRS and CDR2 YFSETQ. CDR3 region: CASSHPDRGTEAFF. In DNA form, the CDR3 reads TGCGCCAGCAGCCATCCCGACAGGGGAACTGAAGCTTTCTTT.

This chain joins TRBV9 and TRBJ2-4, with a possible D match to TRBD1 (7 bases). The CDR3 sequence is 16 residues long. Germline loops: CDR1 SGDLS, CDR2 YYNGEE. V shed 0 bases and J shed 8 bases, with 18 bases lying between them. CDR3 sequence reads: CASSVGQGGRWDIQYF. The CDR3 DNA follows: TGTGCCAGCAGCGTAGGTCAGGGGGGCCGGTGGGACATTCAGTACTTC.

This clonotype was seen a handful of times. The chain links TRBV12-3 or TRBV12-4 to TRBJ2-3; D remains unclear. The CDR3 consists of 13 residues. Trimming removed 6 bases at V and 0 bases at J, with 7 bases between. The CDR3 spells CASRRASTDTQYF. CDR3 in DNA: TGTGCCAGCAGGAGAGCTAGCACAGATACGCAGTATTTT.

There are a few counts of this clonotype. This chain joins TRBV20-1 and TRBJ2-3, with D unresolved. V lost 3 bases to trimming and J lost 6 bases, with 10 bases between them. The CDR3 has 12 residues. CDR1 and CDR2 (germline): DFQATT, SNEGSKA (reference sequence). CDR3 nucleotide sequence: TGCAGTGCTAGCGGACCTATGGATACGCAGTATTTT. Protein: CSASGPMDTQYF.

The chain links TRBV5-4 to TRBJ1-5, with 7 bases aligning to TRBD1. Trimming at V came to 4 bases and at J to 5 bases, leaving 6 bases not matched to a gene. The CDR3 sequence is 14 residues long. Looked up from germline, CDR1 is SGHNT and CDR2 is YYREEE (reference sequence). The CDR3 spells CASSVDRAHQPQHF. The CDR3 DNA reads TGTGCCAGCAGCGTTGACAGGGCCCATCAGCCCCAGCATTTT.

This clonotype was counted many times. Relative to the germline gene, one junction end is altered; a read error may explain this. The rearrangement links TRBV18 to TRBJ2-5; TRBD2 might be the D (6 bases). The germline gives CDR1 KGHSH, CDR2 LQKENI. The CDR3 has 13 amino acids. This chain's CDR3 is CASSPRSGETQYF. In DNA form, the CDR3 reads TGCGCCAGCAGCCCCCGCAGCGGGGAGACCCAGTACTTC.

The rearrangement joins TRBV7-9 to TRBJ2-5; D is ambiguous. Per the germline V gene, CDR1 is SEHNR and CDR2 is FQNEAQ (reference sequence). The CDR3 contains 11 residues. V was trimmed by 5 bases and J by 11 bases, leaving 12 bases between them. The CDR3: CASSTKRVQYF. The CDR3 region has the DNA TGTGCCAGCAGCACAAAACGGGTACAGTACTTC. The variable domain in full, with the rest retrieved from reference TRBV7-9 and TRBJ2-5, is DTGVSQNPRHKITKRGQNVTFRCDPISEHNRLYWYRQTLGQGPEFLTYFQNEAQLEKSRLLSDRFSAERPKGSFSTLEIQRTEQGDSAMYLCASSTKRVQYFGPGTRLLVL.

This clonotype has a single count. The V gene is TRBV6-2 or TRBV6-3, the J gene TRBJ2-2, with a possible D match to TRBD1 (5 bases). Trimming stripped 9 bases from V and 6 bases from J, with 14 bases between. This CDR3 comprises 13 residues. Germline loops: CDR1 MNHEY, CDR2 SVGEGT. CDR3 loop: CARSRQSPGELFF. CDR3 DNA: TGTGCCAGAAGCAGACAGTCACCCGGGGAGCTGTTTTTT.

This clonotype was observed many times. The V and J genes are TRBV5-6 and TRBJ1-6; the match to TRBD1 covers 7 bases. CDR3 length: 15 residues. The germline gives CDR1 SGHDT, CDR2 YYEEEE. The V gene end was trimmed by 3 bases and the J gene end by 10 bases; junction bases not matched to a gene: 10. The CDR3 reads CASSSAPGQTSPLHF. The CDR3 DNA sequence: TGTGCCAGCAGCTCAGCCCCGGGACAGACCTCACCCCTCCACTTT.

The V call is TRBV6-5, the J call TRBJ2-7; TRBD1 matches at 11 bases. Germline values: CDR1 MNHEY, CDR2 SVGAGI. The CDR3 extends over 15 amino acids. V was clipped by 6 bases and J by 2 bases; unmatched bases: 6. As DNA, the CDR3 is TGTGCCAGCAGAGGACAGGGGGCTCAAGCCTACGAGCAGTACTTC. Protein product: CASRGQGAQAYEQYF.

Only a few counts were recorded for this clonotype. The chain links TRBV5-4 to TRBJ2-2; no reliable D call. V was clipped by 4 bases and J by 8 bases, with 12 bases between them. Per the germline V gene, CDR1 is SGHNT and CDR2 is YYREEE (reference sequence). The CDR3 totals 13 residues. Here the CDR3 reads CASSQPSPGELFF. In DNA form, the CDR3 reads TGTGCCAGCAGCCAGCCCAGCCCTGGGGAGCTGTTTTTT.